This is a list of T cell receptor beta chains from one sample in a study of regulatory T cells in long-lasting Graves disease. MiXCR, applied by TCRdb to the multiplex PCR reads, yields one record per CDR3 protein. The sample includes around 420,000 distinct CDR3 sequences, around a sixth of them seen just once. The sample consisted of peripheral blood mononuclear cells (PBMCs), taken at new diagnosis, from a patient treated with antithyroid drugs. These receptors were taken from a female donor with Graves disease. CDR3s include the opening cysteine and the closing phenylalanine or tryptophan. The D gene is left open where the match is weak. Only part of the rows carry a size: once, few, many, or a class if the clone is expanded.

J gene: TRBJ2-3
clone size: many
V gene: TRBV7-2
D gene: -
CDR3 protein: CASKGGNTDTQYF

J gene: TRBJ1-1
clone size: -
V gene: TRBV7-9
D gene: TRBD1
CDR3 protein: CASSSDRQFNMNTEAFF

J gene: TRBJ1-1
clone size: many
V gene: TRBV27
D gene: -
CDR3 protein: CASSPGRGAEAFF

J gene: TRBJ2-3
clone size: -
V gene: TRBV18
D gene: -
CDR3 protein: CASSTQGDNSDTQYF

J gene: TRBJ1-4
clone size: -
V gene: TRBV3-1
D gene: -
CDR3 protein: CASSLAGVNEKLFF

J gene: TRBJ2-5
clone size: few
V gene: TRBV5-1
D gene: -
CDR3 protein: CASSFGQKQETQYF

J gene: TRBJ2-1
clone size: many
V gene: TRBV7-8
D gene: TRBD2
CDR3 protein: CASSSRSGPLRLAGGVEQFF

J gene: TRBJ2-7
clone size: many
V gene: TRBV6-5
D gene: TRBD1
CDR3 protein: CASSSRDRTYEQYF

J gene: TRBJ1-1
clone size: many
V gene: TRBV30
D gene: -
CDR3 protein: CAWKLSTEAFF

J gene: TRBJ1-2
clone size: many
V gene: TRBV12-3/TRBV12-4
D gene: -
CDR3 protein: CASSLTQGEGNGYTF

J gene: TRBJ2-3
clone size: many
V gene: TRBV11-2
D gene: -
CDR3 protein: CASSRGPDTQYF

J gene: TRBJ2-1
clone size: many
V gene: TRBV7-2
D gene: -
CDR3 protein: CASSFFGVAPPGNEQFF

J gene: TRBJ1-1
clone size: -
V gene: TRBV12-3/TRBV12-4
D gene: -
CDR3 protein: CASSLEVRVGAFF

J gene: TRBJ2-5
clone size: few
V gene: TRBV7-7
D gene: TRBD2
CDR3 protein: CASSLAQRGPGETRYF

J gene: TRBJ2-2
clone size: many
V gene: TRBV5-1
D gene: TRBD2
CDR3 protein: CASSRGTSGRSGELFF

J gene: TRBJ2-3
clone size: many
V gene: TRBV7-9
D gene: -
CDR3 protein: CASSIKAPITSTDTQYF

J gene: TRBJ1-5
clone size: many
V gene: TRBV20-1
D gene: -
CDR3 protein: CSAHEDEDQPQHF

J gene: TRBJ2-1
clone size: -
V gene: TRBV3-1
D gene: -
CDR3 protein: CASSLEHEQFF

J gene: TRBJ2-7
clone size: few
V gene: TRBV19
D gene: -
CDR3 protein: CASRSGDYEQYF

J gene: TRBJ2-5
clone size: many
V gene: TRBV6-2/TRBV6-3
D gene: TRBD1
CDR3 protein: CASRGTGEQETQYF

J gene: TRBJ1-2
clone size: many
V gene: TRBV10-2
D gene: -
CDR3 protein: CASRHSGYGYTF

J gene: TRBJ1-6
clone size: many
V gene: TRBV20-1
D gene: TRBD1
CDR3 protein: CSAPWDSPNSPLHF

J gene: TRBJ2-7
clone size: many
V gene: TRBV27
D gene: TRBD1
CDR3 protein: CASSPQGYEQYF

J gene: TRBJ1-1
clone size: few
V gene: TRBV10-1
D gene: -
CDR3 protein: CASRNRVNTEAFF

J gene: TRBJ2-7
clone size: many
V gene: TRBV12-3/TRBV12-4
D gene: -
CDR3 protein: CASSFGTVYEQYF

J gene: TRBJ1-2
clone size: -
V gene: TRBV3-1
D gene: TRBD1
CDR3 protein: CASSWTGSRRYTF

J gene: TRBJ1-2
clone size: -
V gene: TRBV19
D gene: -
CDR3 protein: CASSVGPGLGYGYTF

J gene: TRBJ1-4
clone size: many
V gene: TRBV7-8
D gene: -
CDR3 protein: CASSLGGLLTNEKLFF

J gene: TRBJ2-7
clone size: many
V gene: TRBV20-1
D gene: -
CDR3 protein: CSASILPDPPYEQYF

J gene: TRBJ1-4
clone size: many
V gene: TRBV4-2
D gene: -
CDR3 protein: CASSQERDMQLFF

J gene: TRBJ2-2
clone size: many
V gene: TRBV2
D gene: TRBD1
CDR3 protein: CASMEGQGGTGELFF

J gene: TRBJ2-1
clone size: few
V gene: TRBV10-2
D gene: -
CDR3 protein: CASSEPTRGLEQFF

J gene: TRBJ1-2
clone size: many
V gene: TRBV7-2
D gene: TRBD1
CDR3 protein: CASSRPDRGYGYTF

J gene: TRBJ2-3
clone size: many
V gene: TRBV20-1
D gene: -
CDR3 protein: CSARAGAPDTQYF

J gene: TRBJ2-7
clone size: -
V gene: TRBV28
D gene: TRBD1
CDR3 protein: CASSPLPGQGQYF

J gene: TRBJ2-1
clone size: -
V gene: TRBV20-1
D gene: TRBD2
CDR3 protein: CSARDRLAGDHEQFF

J gene: TRBJ2-1
clone size: -
V gene: TRBV14
D gene: TRBD2
CDR3 protein: CASSQPGLAGEGEQFF

J gene: TRBJ2-7
clone size: -
V gene: TRBV24-1
D gene: TRBD1
CDR3 protein: CATGTGAEQYF

J gene: TRBJ2-3
clone size: -
V gene: TRBV6-1
D gene: TRBD2
CDR3 protein: CASSSHLSDGGGGDTQYF